Listed below are T cell receptor beta chains from one sample, sequenced in a study of siplizumab effects on memory and regulatory T cells. Produced via immunoSEQ multiplex PCR; TCRdb's table is partial and in-frame only. This table has tens of thousands of clones, about 91% appearing once. Sequencing input: Tregs sorted from blood. Receptors originate from a human donor in good health. Each CDR3 is given with its conserved first and last residue. The D gene is left open where the match is weak. Rows give clone size only sometimes, using once, few, many, or a class for an expanded clone.

clone size	V gene	D gene	J gene	CDR3 protein	CDR3 DNA
-	TRBV11-3	TRBD1	TRBJ1-2	CASSETGGYGYTF	TGTGCCAGCAGCGAAACAGGGGGCTATGGCTACACCTTC
-	TRBV6-4	TRBD1	TRBJ1-2	CASYNRDRENNYGYTF	TGTGCCAGCTATAACCGAGACAGGGAAAATAACTATGGCTACACCTTC
-	TRBV5-5	TRBD1	TRBJ1-3	CASSWDSPSTIYF	TGTGCCAGCAGCTGGGACAGTCCGAGCACCATATATTTT
-	TRBV6-6	-	TRBJ1-6	CASQGRSSYNSPLHF	TGTGCCAGCCAAGGACGGAGCTCCTATAATTCACCCCTCCACTTT
-	TRBV29-1	TRBD2	TRBJ2-1	CSVENPGTSGGVRYNEQFF	TGCAGCGTTGAAAACCCCGGGACTAGCGGGGGGGTGCGTTACAATGAGCAGTTCTTC
-	TRBV27	-	TRBJ2-1	CASSLSLGGKNEQFF	TGTGCCAGCAGTTTGAGTTTAGGGGGGAAAAATGAGCAGTTCTTC
-	TRBV7-9	TRBD2	TRBJ2-5	CASSLGRTSGGKETQYF	TGTGCCAGCAGCTTAGGTCGGACTAGCGGGGGTAAAGAGACCCAGTACTTC
-	TRBV4-2	-	TRBJ2-4	CASSQGGPGDKNIQYF	TGTGCCAGCAGCCAAGGAGGGCCGGGTGACAAAAACATTCAGTACTTC
-	TRBV4-2	-	TRBJ1-2	CASSLTFDYGYTF	TGTGCCAGCAGCCTTACATTCGACTATGGCTACACCTTC
-	TRBV7-2	-	TRBJ2-1	CASSLGRDYNEQFF	TGTGCCAGCAGCTTAGGGCGGGACTACAATGAGCAGTTCTTC
-	TRBV29-1	-	TRBJ1-2	CSADGQSNYGYTF	TGCAGCGCTGATGGACAGAGTAACTATGGCTACACCTTC
-	TRBV7-6	-	TRBJ2-3	CASSLRQGTDTQYF	TGTGCCAGCAGCTTACGACAGGGCACAGATACGCAGTATTTT
-	TRBV19	TRBD1	TRBJ1-1	CASSSDRADTEAFF	TGTGCCAGTAGTTCGGACAGGGCGGACACTGAAGCTTTCTTT
few	TRBV5-1	TRBD2	TRBJ2-7	CASSLASGTSGTGERYF	TGCGCCAGCAGCTTGGCCTCCGGGACTAGCGGGACCGGTGAGAGGTACTTC
-	TRBV5-4	-	TRBJ2-5	CASSLFVGETQYF	TGTGCCAGCAGCTTATTCGTGGGGGAGACCCAGTACTTC
-	TRBV27	-	TRBJ2-6	CASTGRSGANVLTF	TGTGCCAGCACTGGCCGCTCTGGGGCCAACGTCCTGACTTTC
-	TRBV4-1	-	TRBJ1-5	CASSQAVGQLNQPQHF	TGCGCCAGCAGCCAAGCCGTTGGACAGCTAAATCAGCCCCAGCATTTT
-	TRBV18	TRBD1	TRBJ1-5	CASSRDRDQPQHF	TGTGCCAGCTCACGGGACAGGGATCAGCCCCAGCATTTT
-	TRBV5-4	TRBD1	TRBJ2-7	CASSLTGGGYYEQYF	TGTGCCAGCAGTTTAACAGGGGGCGGTTACTACGAGCAGTACTTC
-	TRBV7-3	-	TRBJ1-3	CASSLGQGSNTIYF	TGTGCCAGCAGCTTAGGTCAGGGAAGCAACACCATATATTTT
-	TRBV2	-	TRBJ2-7	CASSEARGSPRYEQYF	TGTGCCAGCAGTGAAGCGCGCGGGTCCCCTCGGTACGAGCAGTACTTC
-	TRBV28	-	TRBJ1-1	CASSSLSGHINTEAFF	TGTGCCAGCAGCTCTCTCTCGGGACACATTAACACTGAAGCTTTCTTT
-	TRBV7-9	-	TRBJ2-3	CASSGVSDTQYF	TGTGCCAGCAGCGGGGTCTCAGATACGCAGTATTTT
-	TRBV4-3	-	TRBJ1-2	CASSQETGSFYGYTF	TGCGCCAGCAGCCAAGAAACAGGGAGCTTCTATGGCTACACCTTC
once	TRBV9	-	TRBJ2-7	CASSPYWGGAYEQYF	TGTGCCAGCAGCCCATACTGGGGGGGGGCTTACGAGCAGTACTTC
-	TRBV5-1	TRBD1	TRBJ2-7	CASSLSGGQVLREQYF	TGCGCCAGCAGCCTATCAGGGGGACAGGTTCTTAGGGAGCAGTACTTC
few	TRBV4-1	-	TRBJ1-2	CASSQGNYGYTF	TGCGCCAGCAGCCAGGGTAACTATGGCTACACCTTC
once	TRBV23-1	TRBD2	TRBJ2-1	CASSQSERGGCEQFF	TGCGCCAGCAGTCAATCTGAGCGGGGGGGCTGTGAGCAGTTCTTC
few	TRBV9	-	TRBJ1-4	CASSPRPNEKLFF	TGTGCCAGCAGCCCTCGACCAAATGAAAAACTGTTTTTT
-	TRBV28	-	TRBJ1-2	CASSFGGPYGYTF	TGTGCCAGCAGTTTTGGAGGACCCTATGGCTACACCTTC
-	TRBV5-8	-	TRBJ2-1	CASSTRHPGPKEQFF	TGTGCCAGCAGTACCAGACACCCCGGTCCAAAGGAGCAGTTCTTC
-	TRBV7-6	TRBD2	TRBJ2-5	CASSPNPGLAGGRTQYF	TGTGCCAGCAGCCCAAATCCGGGACTAGCGGGGGGGCGGACCCAGTACTTC
-	TRBV4-1	-	TRBJ2-2	CAGSPPDTFTGELFF	TGCGCCGGCAGCCCCCCGGACACCTTCACCGGGGAGCTGTTTTTT
-	TRBV28	-	TRBJ2-7	CASSPTFPYEQYF	TGTGCCAGCAGCCCGACATTCCCCTACGAGCAGTACTTC
-	TRBV5-1	TRBD2	TRBJ2-2	CASNLGLAGGIPGELFF	TGCGCCAGCAACCTGGGACTAGCGGGGGGGATCCCCGGGGAGCTGTTTTTT
-	TRBV5-5	-	TRBJ1-1	CASSLGLWAAQNTEAFF	TGTGCCAGCAGTTTGGGGTTGTGGGCCGCTCAGAACACTGAAGCTTTCTTT
-	TRBV15	-	TRBJ1-1	CATSRGDTVNTEAFF	TGTGCCACCAGCAGAGGGGACACGGTGAACACTGAAGCTTTCTTT